These 14 T cell receptor beta chains share one sample of origin, sequenced in a study of blood T cell repertoires in COVID-19. Assay: immunoSEQ multiplex PCR; the TCRdb copy retains only in-frame clones and omits some. The top ten clones hold approximately 9% of a sample with 100,000 to 120,000 clones, more than 80% of them seen once. Sequenced sample: peripheral blood. The receptors come from a woman in her sixties or seventies with acute or convalescent COVID-19.

The chain carries TRBV5-1 and TRBJ2-5; 9 bases fit TRBD2. The CDR3 has 15 amino acids. Germline V gene lookup returns CDR1 SGHRS and CDR2 YFSETQ. Unmatched junction bases numbered 4, after V lost 0 bases and J lost 4 bases. The CDR3 DNA reads as TGCGCCAGCAGCTTGGATAGCGGGGGTTCAGAGACCCAGTACTTC. It encodes CASSLDSGGSETQYF.

The CDR3 is CASSQARVDNEQFF. The CDR3 DNA reads as TGTGCCAGCAGCCAAGCCCGGGTCGACAATGAGCAGTTCTTC. The chain links TRBV3-1 (or the pseudogene TRBV3-2) to TRBJ2-1; no definite D call. CDR1 is LGHDT, CDR2 YNNKEL, per germline (reference sequence). The CDR3 totals 14 residues. Trimming pared 1 base from V and 5 bases from J, leaving 9 bases between.

The rearrangement links TRBV5-1 to TRBJ1-3, with 7 nucleotides matching TRBD1. V gave up 4 bases and J gave up 2 bases; unmatched junction bases: 9. There are 16 residues in the CDR3. Germline lookup yields CDR1 SGHRS and CDR2 YFSETQ. The CDR3 reads CASSPGDRAAGNTIYF. CDR3 sequence (DNA): TGCGCCAGCAGCCCCGGCGACAGGGCGGCTGGAAACACCATATATTTT.

This chain links TRBV6-2 or TRBV6-3 with TRBJ1-1; a possible D gene is TRBD1 (5 bases). The ends were cut back, 0 bases at V and 2 bases at J, with 13 bases in the middle. This CDR3 comprises 16 residues. Germline V gives CDR1 MNHEY, CDR2 SVGEGT. Here the CDR3 DNA reads TGTGCCAGCAGTTACTCGACAGAGAAACTCAACACTGAAGCTTTCTTT. Translating it yields CASSYSTEKLNTEAFF.

V gene TRBV2 combines with J gene TRBJ2-7; 12 nucleotides match TRBD2. V trimming: 4 bases; J trimming: 4 bases; junction bases outside the gene matches: 5. This CDR3 is built from 15 residues. Germline CDR1 and CDR2: SNHLY and FYNNEI. The CDR3 is CASSGSSGRAYEQYF. CDR3 coding DNA: TGTGCCAGCAGTGGATCTAGCGGGAGGGCGTACGAGCAGTACTTC. The full variable domain, its missing parts supplied by reference TRBV2 and TRBJ2-7, is EPEVTQTPSHQVTQMGQEVILRCVPISNHLYFYWYRQILGQKVEFLVSFYNNEISEKSEIFDDQFSVERPDGSNFTLKIRSTKLEDSAMYFCASSGSSGRAYEQYFGPGTRLTVT.

The chain combines TRBV30 with TRBJ1-1; possible D gene TRBD1, 6 bases. Germline-derived CDR1 and CDR2 are GTSNPN and SVGIG (reference sequence). This CDR3 spans 14 amino acids. Trimming removed 3 bases at V and 6 bases at J, with 17 bases between. DNA of the CDR3: TGTGCCTGGAGGGGGACGTCAGGGGCCTCTGAAGCTTTCTTT. Translated, it gives CAWRGTSGASEAFF.

The chain couples TRBV19 to TRBJ2-3, with 8 bases identical to TRBD2. The CDR3 spans 14 residues. The germline CDR1 and CDR2 sequences are LNHDA and SQIVND (reference sequence). V was clipped by 3 bases and J by 4 bases; unmatched bases: 3. CDR3 DNA: TGTGCCAGTAGTATCAGCGGGAGACCAGATACGCAGTATTTT. Translating it yields CASSISGRPDTQYF.

CDR3 bases: TGTGCCAGCAGCTTAGGGGGGACAAACTACGAGCAGTACTTC. Its translation is CASSLGGTNYEQYF. The V and J genes are TRBV7-2 and TRBJ2-7, with a possible D match to TRBD1 (6 bases). The CDR3 has 14 amino acids. The germline gives CDR1 SGHTA, CDR2 FQGNSA. Deletions cut 1 base from V and 3 bases from J, with 10 bases between.

This chain uses TRBV7-2 with TRBJ1-6; 7 bases match TRBD1. Trimming cost V 1 base and J 10 bases; bases outside gene matches: 1. This CDR3 is built from 13 residues. CDR1 is SGHTA, CDR2 FQGNSA, per germline. CDR3 protein: CASSLDRGSPLHF. The DNA for the CDR3 is TGTGCCAGCAGCTTAGACAGGGGATCACCCCTCCACTTT.

This sequence joins TRBV5-1 and TRBJ2-1; D might be TRBD2 (5 bases). Trimming removed 7 bases at V and 5 bases at J, with 28 bases between. This CDR3 is 18 amino acids long. Germline V gene lookup returns CDR1 SGHRS and CDR2 YFSETQ. CDR3 coding DNA: TGCGCCAGCGCACAAGTGACTATGGGGAATTCCCTAAACAATGAGCAGTTCTTC. Protein product: CASAQVTMGNSLNNEQFF.

CDR3 region: CASSQEGTGCETSDASSYNEQFF. The CDR3 nucleotides are TGCGCCAGCAGTCAAGAAGGGACAGGGTGCGAGACTAGCGACGCCAGCTCCTACAATGAGCAGTTCTTC. The V call is TRBV23-1, the J call TRBJ2-1, with D perhaps TRBD1 (9 bases). TRBV23-1 is recorded as an ORF, its role being uncertain. This CDR3 region has 23 residues. The V end was cut by 2 bases, the J end by 0 bases, with 32 bases between.

This clone appeared a few times. The chain recombines TRBV5-1 with TRBJ2-7, with D maybe TRBD2 (5 bases). CDR1 is SGHRS and CDR2 is YFSETQ in the germline V gene. CDR3 size: 13 residues. V gave up 6 bases and J gave up 0 bases, with 10 bases separating them. CDR3 in DNA: TGCGCCAGCACCGAGGGTTCCTCCTACGAGCAGTACTTC. This gives the protein CASTEGSSYEQYF.

The chain carries TRBV5-1 and TRBJ2-3, with 9 bases lining up with TRBD1. J lost 5 bases, V lost 1 base, and 11 bases had no gene match. This CDR3 has 17 residues. Germline loops: CDR1 SGHRS, CDR2 YFSETQ. The DNA of the CDR3 is TGCGCCAGCAGCTTGAATCCCGGGACAGGGCGTGAAGATACGCAGTATTTT. Residues: CASSLNPGTGREDTQYF.

This chain links TRBV28 with TRBJ2-4, with TRBD1 identical over 7 bases. This CDR3 region has 13 residues. Per the germline V gene, CDR1 is MDHEN and CDR2 is SYDVKM. J gave up 5 bases and V 7 bases, and 5 bases lay outside the gene matches. CDR3 residues: CASITDRENIQYF. The CDR3 nucleotides read TGTGCCAGCATAACTGACAGGGAAAACATTCAGTACTTC.